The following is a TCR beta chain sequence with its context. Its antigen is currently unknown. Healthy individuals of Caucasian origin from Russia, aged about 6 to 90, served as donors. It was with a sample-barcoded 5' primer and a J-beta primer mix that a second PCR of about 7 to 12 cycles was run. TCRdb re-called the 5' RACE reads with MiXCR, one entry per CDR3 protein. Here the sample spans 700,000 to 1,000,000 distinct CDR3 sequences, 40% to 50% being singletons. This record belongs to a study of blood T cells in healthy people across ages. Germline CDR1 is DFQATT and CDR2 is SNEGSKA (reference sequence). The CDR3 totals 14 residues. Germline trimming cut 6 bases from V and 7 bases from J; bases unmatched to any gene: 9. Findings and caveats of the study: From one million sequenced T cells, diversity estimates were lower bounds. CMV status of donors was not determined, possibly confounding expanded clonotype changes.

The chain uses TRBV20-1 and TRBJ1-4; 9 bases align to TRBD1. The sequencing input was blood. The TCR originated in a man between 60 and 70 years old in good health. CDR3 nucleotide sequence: TGCAGTGCATACCCAGGGACAGGGATTGAAAAACTGTTTTTT. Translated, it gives CSAYPGTGIEKLFF.